This T cell receptor (beta chain) came from a study of human T cells and chemical hapten exposure. Study as a whole: Patients additionally received therapeutic doses of diphenylcyclopropenone on the scalp once a week, and this continued throughout the roughly 26-week study. Patients, mostly women, had alopecia areata, alopecia totalis or alopecia universalis.

The CDR3 runs 14 residues. V shed 5 bases and J 1 base; nucleotides not matched to a gene: 4. Germline CDR1 and CDR2: SQVTM and ANQGSEA. The study's library attached unique molecular identifiers to single cDNA molecules. TCRdb re-called the RACE reads through MiXCR, storing one row per CDR3 protein. This sample has some 330,000 distinct CDR3 sequences, with around 5.5% found just once. Sample time point: pre-sensitization, week 0. Treatment of the sample: therapeutic diphenylcyclopropenone sensitization with weekly scalp DPC. This receptor was obtained from a woman younger than 30 with alopecia areata. Some clones in this sample may be carry-over from other donors' samples. The material was whole blood, obtained in connection with sensitization to the hapten diphenylcyclopropenone (DPC). The gene calls are TRBV29-1 and TRBJ2-7; 11 positions agree with TRBD1. CDR3 DNA sequence: TGCAGCGTTTCCGGGACAGGGGGTTCCTACGAGCAGTACTTC. As protein: CSVSGTGGSYEQYF.